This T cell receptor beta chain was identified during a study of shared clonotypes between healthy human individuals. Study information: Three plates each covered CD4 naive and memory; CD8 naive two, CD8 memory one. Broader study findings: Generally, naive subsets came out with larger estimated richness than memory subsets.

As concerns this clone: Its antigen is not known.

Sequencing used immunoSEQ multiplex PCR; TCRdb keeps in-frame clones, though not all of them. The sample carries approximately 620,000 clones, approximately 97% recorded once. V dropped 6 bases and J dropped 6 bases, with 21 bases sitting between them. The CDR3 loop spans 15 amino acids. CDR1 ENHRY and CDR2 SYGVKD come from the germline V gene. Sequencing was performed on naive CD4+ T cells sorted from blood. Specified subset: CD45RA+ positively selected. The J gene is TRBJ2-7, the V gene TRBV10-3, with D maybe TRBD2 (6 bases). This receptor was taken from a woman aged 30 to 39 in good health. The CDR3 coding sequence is TGTGCCATCAGCGGAGGGGCGACCCCAGTTGGCGAGCAGTACTTC. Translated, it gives CAISGGATPVGEQYF.